The clone carrying this TCR beta chain was seen at least ten times. Its antigen is not known. The sample belongs to a study of T cell repertoires in cytomegalovirus infection. Notes on the study in general: The cumulative frequency of public TCR beta families distinguished individuals who carried CMV together with the relevant HLA. Dominating the ex vivo response were TCR beta clonotypes that were CMV-specific and HLA-C-restricted.

TCRdb fed the reads into MiXCR, producing one record per CDR3 protein. The sample shows 250,000 to 300,000 distinct CDR3 sequences, about 20% of them seen only once. The CDR3 is made up of 15 amino acids. V shed 6 bases and J shed 2 bases, with 17 bases lying between them. Germline CDR1 and CDR2: SGHVS and FQNEAQ. The receptor comes from a human donor in good health (CMV status not recorded). Some clones in this sample may be carry-over from other donors' samples. The chain carries TRBV7-8 and TRBJ2-7; no clear D gene. This specimen was cultured PBMCs, taken from culture after CMV antigen stimulation. The CDR3 DNA reads TGTGCCAGCAGTTCCGAGGTACGGGCAACCTACGAGCAGTACTTC. It encodes CASSSEVRATYEQYF.